This paragraph reports one TCR beta chain. This PCR relied on a set of 60 Vbeta primers and 13 Jbeta primers. Libraries were prepared by immunoSEQ multiplex PCR; TCRdb keeps only in-frame clonotypes and omits some of them. This sample has fewer than 140,000 clones; around 71% occur once, and the top ten carry 0.79%. This entry belongs to a study of cytomegalovirus exposure and HLA in healthy donors. Looking at the study overall: Early released data had tens of millions of unique TCRs, all coming from HLA-typed donors. Caucasian-associated ancestry cluster membership applied to about 77% of approximately 400 genotyped donors.

The V gene's germline CDR1 is MGHDK and CDR2 SYGVNS. Trimming cost V 1 base and J 4 bases, with 11 bases left between them. The CDR3 is 14 amino acids. This receptor was taken from a boy between 10 and 17 years old in good health and CMV-seronegative. This chain joins TRBV25-1 and TRBJ2-7, with D perhaps matching TRBD2 (6 bases). The source material was PBMCs. CDR3 DNA sequence: TGTGCCAGCAGTGAATTGGCGGGGTCGTACGAGCAGTACTTC. Translation gives CASSELAGSYEQYF.